The clone carrying this TCR beta chain came up a few times. This entry is derived from a study of T-cell reconstitution after alpha-beta-depleted transplantation in children. Molecular barcoding with unique molecular identifiers was used for the TCRbeta library. TCRdb re-derived calls from the PCR reads in MiXCR, one entry per CDR3 protein. The sample has about 610,000 distinct CDR3 sequences, more than 9% seen once. This CDR3 has 12 amino acids. With 4 bases removed from V and 9 bases from J, the gap between germline ends came to 13 bases. In germline, CDR1 is SGHRS, CDR2 YFSETQ. This clonotype was sampled from a human donor who donated a stem cell graft to a child with acute myeloid leukemia. The chain links TRBV5-1 to TRBJ1-1, with D unclear. The sequences come from PBMCs from the stem cell graft donor, collected from the stem cell graft. The CDR3 region has the DNA TGCGCCAGCAGCGTGGCAGGTCGGAAAGCTTTCTTT. As protein: CASSVAGRKAFF. The complete variable domain, with remaining parts taken from reference TRBV5-1 and TRBJ1-1, reads KAGVTQTPRYLIKTRGQQVTLSCSPISGHRSVSWYQQTPGQGLQFLFEYFSETQRNKGNFPGRFSGRQFSNSRSEMNVSTLELGDSALYLCASSVAGRKAFFGQGTRLTVV.